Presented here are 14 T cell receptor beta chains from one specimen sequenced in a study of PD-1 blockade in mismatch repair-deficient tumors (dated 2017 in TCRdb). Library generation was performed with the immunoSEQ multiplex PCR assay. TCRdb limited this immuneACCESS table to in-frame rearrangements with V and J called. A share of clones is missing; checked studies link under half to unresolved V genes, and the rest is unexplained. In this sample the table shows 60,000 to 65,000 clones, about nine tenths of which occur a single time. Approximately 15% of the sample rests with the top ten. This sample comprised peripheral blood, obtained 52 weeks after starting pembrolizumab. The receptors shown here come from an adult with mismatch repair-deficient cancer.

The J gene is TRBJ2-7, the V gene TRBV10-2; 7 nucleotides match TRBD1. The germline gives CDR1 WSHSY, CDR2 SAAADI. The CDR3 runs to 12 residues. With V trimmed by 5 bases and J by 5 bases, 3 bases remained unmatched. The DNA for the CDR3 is TGCGCCAGCAGTTATCAGGGGGACGAGCAGTACTTC. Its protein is CASSYQGDEQYF.

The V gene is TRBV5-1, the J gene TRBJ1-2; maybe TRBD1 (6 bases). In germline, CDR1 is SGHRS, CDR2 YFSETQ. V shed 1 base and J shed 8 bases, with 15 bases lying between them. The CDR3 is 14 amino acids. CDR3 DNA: TGCGCCAGCAGCTTGTCTGGGGGCGCGGAGGGCTACACCTTC. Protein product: CASSLSGGAEGYTF.

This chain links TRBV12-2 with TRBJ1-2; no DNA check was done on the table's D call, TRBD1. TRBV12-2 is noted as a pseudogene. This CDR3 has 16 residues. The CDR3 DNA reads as TGTGCAAGTCGCTTAGTTCGCAGGGCCACGGGCTATGGCTACACCTTC. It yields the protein CASRLVRRATGYGYTF.

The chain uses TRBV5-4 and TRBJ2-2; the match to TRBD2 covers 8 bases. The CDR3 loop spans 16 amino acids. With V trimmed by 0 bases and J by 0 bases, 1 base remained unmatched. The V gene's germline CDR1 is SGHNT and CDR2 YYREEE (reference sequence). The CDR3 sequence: CASSLGGLANTGELFF. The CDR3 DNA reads TGTGCCAGCAGCTTGGGGGGACTAGCGAACACCGGGGAGCTGTTTTTT.

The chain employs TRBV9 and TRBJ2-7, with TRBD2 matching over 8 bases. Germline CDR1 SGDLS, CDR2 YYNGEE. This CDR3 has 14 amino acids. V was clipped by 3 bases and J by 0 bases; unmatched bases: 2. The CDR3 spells CASSAGTSSYEQYF. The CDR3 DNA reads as TGTGCCAGCAGCGCCGGGACTAGCTCCTACGAGCAGTACTTC.

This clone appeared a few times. The chain's CDR3 is CASSLDRQPQHF. The CDR3 nucleotides are TGTGCCAGCAGCTTAGATCGTCAGCCCCAGCATTTT. The V and J genes are TRBV11-3 and TRBJ1-5; no clear D gene. The germline V and J ends were trimmed by 0 bases and 6 bases, with 3 bases remaining between them. The germline gives CDR1 SGHNT, CDR2 YENEEA. There are 12 residues in the CDR3. Full variable domain (remainder filled in from reference TRBV11-3 and TRBJ1-5): EAGVVQSPRYKIIEKKQPVAFWCNPISGHNTLYWYLQNLGQGPELLIRYENEEAVDDSQLPKDRFSAERLKGVDSTLKIQPAELGDSAVYLCASSLDRQPQHFGDGTRLSIL.

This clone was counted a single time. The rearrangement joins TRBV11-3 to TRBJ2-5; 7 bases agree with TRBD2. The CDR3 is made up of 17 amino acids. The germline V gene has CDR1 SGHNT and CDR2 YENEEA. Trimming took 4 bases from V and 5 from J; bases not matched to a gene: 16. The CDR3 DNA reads TGTGCCAGCAGCTCGTCCCGGGACTATTTTCGGGGGGAGACCCAGTACTTC. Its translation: CASSSSRDYFRGETQYF.

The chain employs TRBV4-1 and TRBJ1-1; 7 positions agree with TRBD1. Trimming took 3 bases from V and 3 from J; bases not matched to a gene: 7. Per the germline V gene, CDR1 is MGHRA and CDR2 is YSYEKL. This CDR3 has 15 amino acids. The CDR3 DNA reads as TGCGCCAGCAGCCAGACAGGGACCTCCCACACTGAAGCTTTCTTT. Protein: CASSQTGTSHTEAFF.

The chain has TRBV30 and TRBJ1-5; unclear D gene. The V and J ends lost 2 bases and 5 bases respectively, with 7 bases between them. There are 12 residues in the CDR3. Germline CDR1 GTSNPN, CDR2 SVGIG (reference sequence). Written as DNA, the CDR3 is TGTGCCTGGAGTTCATCTCATCAGCCCCAGCATTTT. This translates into CAWSSSHQPQHF.

The CDR3 spells CASSGDRNIQYF. CDR3 sequence (DNA): TGTGCCAGCAGTGGGGACAGAAACATTCAGTACTTC. V usage is TRBV2 and J usage is TRBJ2-4; 7 nucleotides agree with TRBD1. The CDR3 spans 12 residues. Trimming at V came to 4 bases and at J to 6 bases, leaving 0 bases not matched to a gene. CDR1 and CDR2 (germline): SNHLY, FYNNEI. The variable domain in full, completed from reference TRBV2 and TRBJ2-4, reads EPEVTQTPSHQVTQMGQEVILRCVPISNHLYFYWYRQILGQKVEFLVSFYNNEISEKSEIFDDQFSVERPDGSNFTLKIRSTKLEDSAMYFCASSGDRNIQYFGAGTRLSVL.

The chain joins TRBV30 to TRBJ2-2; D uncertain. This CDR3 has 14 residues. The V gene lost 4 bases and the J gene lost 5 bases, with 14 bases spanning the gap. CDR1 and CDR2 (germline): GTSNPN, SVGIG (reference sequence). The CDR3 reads CAWMVRQNTGELFF. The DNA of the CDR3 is TGTGCCTGGATGGTCCGGCAGAATACCGGGGAGCTGTTTTTT.

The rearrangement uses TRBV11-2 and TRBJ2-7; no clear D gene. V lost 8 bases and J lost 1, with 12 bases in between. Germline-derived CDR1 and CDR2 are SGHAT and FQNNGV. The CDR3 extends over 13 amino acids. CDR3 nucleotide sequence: TGTGCCAGCTGGGCTCCGGGTTCCTACGAGCAGTACTTC. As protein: CASWAPGSYEQYF.

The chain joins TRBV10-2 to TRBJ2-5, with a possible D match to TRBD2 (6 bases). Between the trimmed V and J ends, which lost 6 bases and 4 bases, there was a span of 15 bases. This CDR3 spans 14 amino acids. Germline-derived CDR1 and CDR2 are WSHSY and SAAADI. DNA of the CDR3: TGCGCCAGCAGCGGCGTCTCGGGGGTAGAGACCCAGTACTTC. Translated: CASSGVSGVETQYF.

The CDR3 nucleotides are TGTGCCAGCAGGGACAGGGACAACTATGGCTACACCTTC. As protein: CASRDRDNYGYTF. The chain joins TRBV2 to TRBJ1-2; 8 bases align to TRBD1. The V and J ends lost 6 bases and 2 bases, in that order; junction bases with no gene match: 2. This CDR3 region has 13 residues. The germline V gene encodes CDR1 SNHLY and CDR2 FYNNEI. Using reference TRBV2 and TRBJ1-2 for the parts outside the CDR3, the full variable domain is EPEVTQTPSHQVTQMGQEVILRCVPISNHLYFYWYRQILGQKVEFLVSFYNNEISEKSEIFDDQFSVERPDGSNFTLKIRSTKLEDSAMYFCASRDRDNYGYTFGSGTRLTVV.